Sequencing of this T cell receptor (beta chain) was carried out in a study of precursors of human CD4 cytotoxic T cells (dated by TCRdb to between 2018 and 2020). Background for the entire study: The bulk TCR-seq analysis covered CD4+ memory subsets from roughly 15 donors in total. TCR-seq analysis of more than 13 donors yielded TCRalpha and TCRbeta chain sequences (table S7).

Sequencer: Illumina MiSeq. The authors' analysis ran thus. The Shannon-Wiener index, calculated in VDJtools, was used to measure repertoire diversity. A TCRbeta clonotype counted as expanded if its clonotype frequency was 3 or higher. Through fastp at Q25 and MiXCR, TCRdb rebuilt clones from the public reads, retaining in-frame beta chains. Rows are combined by CDR3 protein, so each entry shows the most common genes and DNA. TCRdb, not the authors, supplied the V and J calls. The sample has hundreds of distinct CDR3 sequences on record, around 17% of them singletons. The ten top clones hold just under 8% of the sample. Details on this clonotype: Its antigen remains unidentified. Per-nucleotide qualities are absent, and no much larger clonotype sits a single base away.

Its CDR3 holds 18 amino acids, cysteine through phenylalanine. The only DNA kept is the CDR3, 54 bases in frame from the first base. Based on the germline V gene, the CDR1 and CDR2 sequences are MNHEY and SVGEGT. The V and J ends are trimmed by 6 bases and 0 bases, leaving 22 bases between them. Study-wide findings and limitations: Expanded effector clonotypes made up a larger fraction of IL-7Rhigh TEMRA clonotypes than of TEM or TCM clonotypes. Only about 95% of the 14 donors were included in some bulk TCR-seq comparisons, suggesting that not every subset was available for every donor. Compared with TCM and TEM subsets, the IL-7Rhigh and IL-7R- TEMRA subsets had more restricted TCR repertoires, with lower diversity and more expanded clonotypes. The limitation that the direction of differentiation between precursor and effector cells cannot be definitively established by a human observational design was noted by the authors.

To test whether a precursor-effector relationship exists among CD4 cytotoxic T cells, bulk UMI-based TCR sequencing was run on four sorted CD4+ memory subsets: TCM, TEM, IL-7Rhigh TEMRA, and IL-7R- TEMRA. Cells were obtained from peripheral blood mononuclear cells that had been isolated from human blood. The sequence is built from TRBV6-2 or TRBV6-3 and TRBJ2-3; TRBD1 is a possible D gene, resting on 5 matching bases. What was sequenced was memory CD4+ T cells from blood (PBMCs). The receptor was derived from a human donor in good health. CDR3 protein: CASREQVHTSSSTDTQYF. Here is the DNA: TGTGCCAGCAGGGAACAGGTGCATACCTCCTCTAGCACAGATACGCAGTATTTT.